One sample yielded the 14 T cell receptor beta chains listed below, sequenced in a study of cytomegalovirus exposure and HLA in healthy donors. The study ran its PCR with 60 Vbeta and 13 Jbeta primers. Profiling relied on immunoSEQ multiplex PCR, and the TCRdb table lists in-frame clones only, not all of them. The sample has about 100,000 clones, 70% to 75% seen once. Sequencing input: PBMCs. These receptors were obtained from a man aged 35-49 years in good health and CMV-seronegative.

The V and J genes are TRBV6-6 and TRBJ2-5, with 9 bases identical to TRBD2. Germline loops: CDR1 MNHNY, CDR2 SVGAGI (reference sequence). CDR3 length: 14 residues. V shed 4 bases, J shed 5 bases, and the junction held 5 bases outside the gene matches. CDR3 DNA sequence: TGTGCCAGCAGTTTTCTGCGGGGGGGTGAGACCCAGTACTTC. Protein sequence: CASSFLRGGETQYF.

This rearrangement joins TRBV7-9 to TRBJ2-5, with D possibly matching TRBD1 (5 bases). Trimming cost V 5 bases and J 5 bases, with 12 bases left between them. The CDR3 runs 13 residues. The germline V gene encodes CDR1 SEHNR and CDR2 FQNEAQ (reference sequence). This chain's CDR3 is CASSKGFAETQYF. In nucleotides, the CDR3 is TGTGCCAGCAGCAAGGGGTTTGCGGAGACCCAGTACTTC.

This clone was counted ten times or more. The genes are TRBV30 and TRBJ1-5; 10 nucleotides match TRBD1. The CDR3 is 16 amino acids. V lost 0 bases and J lost 5; bases outside the gene matches: 7. The germline gives CDR1 GTSNPN, CDR2 SVGIG (reference sequence). CDR3 sequence (DNA): TGTGCCTGGAGTGTATGGGGACAGGGGAGAGATCAGCCCCAGCATTTT. It yields the protein CAWSVWGQGRDQPQHF.

The gene calls are TRBV19 and TRBJ1-2; maybe TRBD1 (5 bases). V lost 3 bases and J lost 9, with 17 bases in between. Germline V gives CDR1 LNHDA, CDR2 SQIVND (reference sequence). This CDR3 has 14 residues. The CDR3 bases are TGTGCCAGTAGTATTGACAGCCGCCTGATACGCTACACCTTC. Translation gives CASSIDSRLIRYTF.

To note about this clone: This may arise from a read error, as a much more abundant clone is one base away. Other DNA sequences from this sample encode an identical CDR3 as well. The gene calls are TRBV28 and TRBJ2-7; 10 nucleotides agree with TRBD2. The germline gives CDR1 MDHEN, CDR2 SYDVKM. V trimming: 4 bases; J trimming: 7 bases; junction bases outside the gene matches: 16. There are 17 residues in the CDR3. This CDR3 is CASSSPMGSGGFGEQYF. DNA for the CDR3: TGTGCCAGCAGTTCTCCGATGGGTAGCGGGGGGTTTGGGGAGCAGTACTTC. Full variable domain (missing parts from reference TRBV28 and TRBJ2-7): DVKVTQSSRYLVKRTGEKVFLECVQDMDHENMFWYRQDPGLGLRLIYFSYDVKMKEKGDIPEGYSVSREKKERFSLILESASTNQTSMYLCASSSPMGSGGFGEQYFGPGTRLTVT.

V and J are TRBV10-1 and TRBJ1-2, with 11 bases lining up with TRBD1. Germline V CDR1 and CDR2: WNHNN, SYGVQD (reference sequence). CDR3 length: 16 amino acids. V trimming: 5 bases; J trimming: 1 base; junction bases outside the gene matches: 6. This chain's CDR3 is CASSQDRGPLNYGYTF. The DNA of the CDR3 is TGCGCCAGCAGTCAGGACAGGGGGCCACTTAACTATGGCTACACCTTC.

This chain uses TRBV5-1 with TRBJ1-2; TRBD1 matches at 7 bases. CDR1 and CDR2 (germline): SGHRS, YFSETQ. V gave up 2 bases and J gave up 4 bases; unmatched junction bases: 14. The CDR3 totals 17 residues. The CDR3 here is CASSFSTGQARVYGYTF. In DNA, the CDR3 is TGCGCCAGCAGCTTCTCCACCGGACAGGCGCGAGTCTATGGCTACACCTTC.

The DNA of the CDR3 is TGTGCTAGTGGTTCGCGGTCTAGCACAGATACGCAGTATTTT. It translates to CASGSRSSTDTQYF. The gene calls are TRBV12-5 and TRBJ2-3, with D uncertain. Germline CDR1 is LGHNT and CDR2 is FRNRAP. V gave up 4 bases and J gave up 0 bases, with 8 bases separating them. This CDR3 comprises 14 residues.

The chain links TRBV18 to TRBJ1-4; perhaps TRBD1 as D (5 bases). The CDR3 consists of 15 residues. Per germline, CDR1 KGHSH and CDR2 LQKENI. Trimming stripped 0 bases from V and 1 base from J, with 6 bases between. The CDR3 loop reads CASSPPGGTNEKLFF. The DNA of the CDR3 is TGTGCCAGCTCACCACCGGGGGGAACTAATGAAAAACTGTTTTTT. Full variable domain (remainder filled in from reference TRBV18 and TRBJ1-4): NAGVMQNPRHLVRRRGQEARLRCSPMKGHSHVYWYRQLPEEGLKFMVYLQKENIIDESGMPKERFSAEFPKEGPSILRIQQVVRGDSAAYFCASSPPGGTNEKLFFGSGTQLSVL.

This chain joins TRBV7-2 and TRBJ2-7; 11 bases match TRBD1. Per germline, CDR1 SGHTA and CDR2 FQGNSA. J gave up 6 bases and V 3 bases, and 7 bases lay outside the gene matches. CDR3 length equals 15 residues. Here the CDR3 reads CASSFRAGQGAEQYF. The CDR3 DNA reads TGTGCCAGCAGCTTCCGGGCCGGACAGGGGGCCGAGCAGTACTTC.

This chain uses TRBV5-1 with TRBJ2-7; the match to TRBD2 covers 8 bases. Looked up from germline, CDR1 is SGHRS and CDR2 is YFSETQ. The CDR3 spans 15 residues. The ends lost 0 bases at V and 6 bases at J; junction bases unmatched: 8. CDR3 DNA sequence: TGCGCCAGCAGCTTGGGTAGCGGGGCCCAAGGCGAGCAGTACTTC. Protein: CASSLGSGAQGEQYF.

This clone was counted only a few times. This rearrangement joins TRBV6-5 to TRBJ2-7, with TRBD1 identical over 7 bases. V dropped 3 bases and J dropped 3; count of bases not matched to a gene: 5. The germline CDR1 and CDR2 sequences are MNHEY and SVGAGI. This CDR3 is built from 14 residues. Here the CDR3 reads CASSYRDRDYEQYF. Written as DNA, the CDR3 is TGTGCCAGCAGTTATCGAGACAGGGACTACGAGCAGTACTTC.

This clone has at least ten counts. The chain is built from TRBV5-6 and TRBJ1-2, with TRBD1 as a possible D gene (6 bases). The CDR3 runs to 13 residues. The V end lost 4 bases, the J end lost 8 bases, and 15 bases lay between the germline ends. Germline V gene sequence: CDR1 SGHDT, CDR2 YYEEEE. CDR3 coding DNA: TGTGCCAGCAGCCAAAGGTATGGGGGCGGCTACACCTTC. Its translation: CASSQRYGGGYTF.

The chain couples TRBV7-9 to TRBJ1-1; TRBD1 is a possible D gene (6 bases). V was trimmed by 2 bases and J by 0 bases, leaving 13 bases between them. Germline CDR1 SEHNR, CDR2 FQNEAQ (reference sequence). This CDR3 has 16 amino acids. The CDR3 nucleotides are TGTGCCAGCAGCTTATGGGGGCGGCGCATGAACACTGAAGCTTTCTTT. Its translation is CASSLWGRRMNTEAFF.